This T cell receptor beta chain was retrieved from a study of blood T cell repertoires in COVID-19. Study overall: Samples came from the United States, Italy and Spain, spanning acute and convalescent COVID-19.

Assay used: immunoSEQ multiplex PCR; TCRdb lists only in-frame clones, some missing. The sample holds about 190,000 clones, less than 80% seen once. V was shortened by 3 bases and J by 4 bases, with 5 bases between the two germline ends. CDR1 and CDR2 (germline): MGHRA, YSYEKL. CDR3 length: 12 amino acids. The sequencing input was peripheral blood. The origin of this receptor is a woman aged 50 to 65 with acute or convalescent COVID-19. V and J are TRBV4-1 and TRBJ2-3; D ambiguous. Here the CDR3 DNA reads TGCGCCAGCAGCCACTTAGCAGATACGCAGTATTTT. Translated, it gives CASSHLADTQYF.